The 2 T cell receptor beta chains below were found in one sample sequenced in a study of cytomegalovirus exposure and HLA in healthy donors. PCR used 60 Vbeta primers and 13 Jbeta primers. Measured with immunoSEQ multiplex PCR; TCRdb has only the in-frame clones, and not every one. The sample consists of about 200,000 clones, 70% to 85% of them appearing once. Input material: PBMCs. These receptors all come from a man in his forties or fifties in good health and CMV-seronegative.

Notes on this clone: At the DNA level, this CDR3 is encoded by other sequences in the same sample as well. The V and J genes are TRBV7-2 and TRBJ2-3, with D uncertain. The V gene lost 4 bases and the J gene lost 3 bases, with 5 bases spanning the gap. This CDR3 contains 12 residues. The germline V gene encodes CDR1 SGHTA and CDR2 FQGNSA. In nucleotides, the CDR3 is TGTGCCAGCAGCTCCTTTACAGATACGCAGTATTTT. Translated: CASSSFTDTQYF.

The rearrangement joins TRBV19 to TRBJ1-1; D gene unclear. The CDR3 covers 13 residues. Germline V gene lookup returns CDR1 LNHDA and CDR2 SQIVND (reference sequence). Trimming took off 6 bases at V and 0 bases at J, with 8 bases between the two ends. This CDR3 is CASRSKVNTEAFF. CDR3 in DNA: TGTGCCAGTAGATCTAAAGTGAACACTGAAGCTTTCTTT.